Listed below are T cell receptor beta chains from one sample, sequenced in a study of PD-1 blockade in classical Hodgkin lymphoma. Data came from immunoSEQ multiplex PCR; TCRdb stores just in-frame clones and leaves some out. The repertoire includes 20,000 to 25,000 clones, roughly 76% of them detected once, and about 3.1% sits in the top ten. The starting material was CD4+ T cells from blood, obtained before the fourth cycle of nivolumab. These TCRs come from a human donor with classical Hodgkin lymphoma. The CDR3 runs from the conserved cysteine through the conserved F or W.

V	J	CDR3
TRBV18	TRBJ1-1	CASSPRQAVAEAFF
TRBV9	TRBJ1-2	CASSVAPIVAGAIYGYTF
TRBV7-3	TRBJ2-1	CASTTSGDFLNEQFF
TRBV6-6	TRBJ1-4	CASSYFSFTNEKLFF
TRBV19	TRBJ1-5	CASSIVVFSNQPQHF
TRBV29-1	TRBJ2-1	CSVARGSYNEQFF
TRBV2	TRBJ1-4	CASTFAEQLFF
TRBV7-6	TRBJ2-1	CASSLGVGTQFF
TRBV19	TRBJ1-2	CASRSETNYGYTF
TRBV7-8	TRBJ2-3	CASSRRDSLTDTQYF
TRBV19	TRBJ1-1	CASRKAGQPNTEAFF
TRBV5-8	TRBJ2-2	CASSLWGQRDGELFF
TRBV19	TRBJ2-7	CASSGFQGGTYEQYF
TRBV7-9	TRBJ2-7	CASNLGRGYEQYF
TRBV5-4	TRBJ2-7	CAPRGGGVSYEQYF
TRBV7-6	TRBJ2-3	CASSLGGSGGTDTQYF
TRBV11-2	TRBJ1-2	CASSLYGDYGYTF
TRBV2	TRBJ1-1	CASSLGQVTEAFF
TRBV28	TRBJ1-2	CASSLVLVLSYGYTF
TRBV27	TRBJ1-2	CASTPYQGSWYGYTF
TRBV18	TRBJ2-6	CASSPPLSGANVLTF
TRBV18	TRBJ1-1	CASSGGGDTEAFF
TRBV9	TRBJ1-2	CASTFQGGSNYGYTF
TRBV5-4	TRBJ1-4	CASSLDGQQHEKLFF
TRBV6-5	TRBJ1-2	CASSYSGGGAGGYTF
TRBV7-9	TRBJ1-5	CASSTTGNQPQHF
TRBV6-1	TRBJ2-6	CASSQQGYGANVLTF
TRBV15	TRBJ1-6	CATSRGGALAPLHF
TRBV2	TRBJ2-1	CASNLLAGGLNEQFF
TRBV18	TRBJ2-5	CASSRQGAQETQYF
TRBV28	TRBJ1-2	CASSLYGRDYGYTF
TRBV6-1	TRBJ1-5	CASSAEEGNQPQHF
TRBV10-3	TRBJ1-2	CAITAQGSHYGYTF
TRBV11-3	TRBJ2-7	CASSFWTDDREQYF
TRBV18	TRBJ1-3	CASSPLTGNQNTIYF
TRBV27	TRBJ1-5	CASSLRVDRLQPQHF
TRBV7-9	TRBJ1-6	CASSLGYVNSPLHF
TRBV19	TRBJ2-1	CASSRRDRTYNEQFF
TRBV29-1	TRBJ2-1	CSVFVYEDNEQFF
TRBV6-6	TRBJ1-2	CASSYSGLYGYTF
TRBV5-1	TRBJ1-3	CASSTQGVTGNTIYF
TRBV28	TRBJ1-5	CASSLRKQPQHF
TRBV19	TRBJ1-3	CASSLRDGLSGNTIYF
TRBV7-9	TRBJ2-7	CASSLKIGPYEQYF